Listed below are T cell receptor beta chains from one sample, sequenced in a study of regulatory T cells in long-lasting Graves disease. A single record per CDR3 protein comes from TCRdb applying MiXCR to the multiplex PCR reads. The table shows about 610,000 distinct CDR3 sequences, with roughly 16% occurring only once. The same sample was also studied in work on T cells in Graves' hyperthyroidism and ophthalmopathy.

The sequenced sample was peripheral blood mononuclear cells (PBMCs), obtained at new diagnosis, from a patient treated with antithyroid drugs. The source of these receptors is a man aged 18 to 30 with Graves disease. The CDR3 runs from the conserved cysteine through the conserved F or W. The D gene is left open where the match is weak. Clone size is stated in some rows and not others, as once, few, many or a class when expanded.

.	.	TRBJ2-6	TRBV5-6	CASSRGRVSGGANVLTF	TGTGCCAGCAGCCGGGGACGGGTTAGTGGCGGGGCCAACGTCCTGACTTTC
TRBD1	few	TRBJ1-4	TRBV20-1	CSAPSRDRVWGEKLFF	TGCAGTGCTCCGTCCCGGGACAGGGTCTGGGGGGAAAAACTGTTTTTT
.	.	TRBJ2-1	TRBV9	CASSVEGTSHEQFF	TGCGCCAGCAGCGTAGAGGGTACTAGCCACGAGCAGTTCTTC
.	few	TRBJ1-5	TRBV6-1	CASSHPINRVSNNQPQHF	TGTGCCAGCAGCCATCCGATCAACAGGGTGAGCAACAATCAGCCCCAGCATTTT
.	many	TRBJ1-1	TRBV5-1	CASSPDWNTEAFF	TGTGCCAGCAGCCCAGACTGGAACACTGAAGCTTTCTTT
.	.	TRBJ1-5	TRBV7-6	CASSLMEYQPQHF	TGTGCCAGCAGCTTGATGGAGTATCAGCCCCAGCATTTT
TRBD1	many	TRBJ1-5	TRBV12-3/TRBV12-4	CASSPRTGDQPQHF	TGTGCCAGCAGTCCCCGGACAGGGGATCAGCCCCAGCATTTT
.	many	TRBJ2-7	TRBV20-1	CSASPWQSYEQYF	TGCAGTGCTAGTCCCTGGCAGAGCTACGAGCAGTACTTC
TRBD2	many	TRBJ2-1	TRBV27	CASSLRTSGTNEQFF	TGCGCCAGCAGCCTACGGACTAGCGGGACTAATGAGCAGTTCTTC
TRBD2	.	TRBJ2-7	TRBV27	CASSYSTSVINEQYF	TGTGCCAGCAGCTACTCGACTAGCGTGATAAACGAGCAGTACTTC
TRBD2	.	TRBJ2-1	TRBV9	CASSTSTSQYNEQFF	TGTGCCAGCAGCACCTCGACTAGCCAATACAATGAGCAGTTCTTC
.	.	TRBJ2-7	TRBV11-2	CASSFERGPYEQYF	TGTGCCAGCAGCTTTGAAAGGGGCCCCTACGAGCAGTACTTC
.	few	TRBJ1-3	TRBV20-1	CSARGGISGNTIYF	TGCAGTGCTAGGGGGGGCATCTCTGGAAACACCATATATTTT
.	.	TRBJ1-3	TRBV27	CASSSWGTGNTIYF	TGTGCCAGCAGTTCTTGGGGTACTGGAAACACCATATATTTT
.	.	TRBJ2-2	TRBV19	CASSPQSGELFF	TGTGCCAGTAGCCCTCAATCCGGGGAGCTGTTTTTT
.	few	TRBJ1-3	TRBV7-6	CASSLVGISGNTIYF	TGTGCCAGCAGCTTAGTAGGGATCTCTGGAAACACCATATATTTT
TRBD2	many	TRBJ2-1	TRBV5-1	CASSLGREGLDEQFF	TGTGCCAGCAGTTTAGGGCGGGAGGGCCTCGATGAGCAGTTCTTC
.	.	TRBJ2-2	TRBV24-1	CATSDPDSLQELFF	TGTGCCACCAGTGACCCTGACTCCCTCCAGGAGCTGTTTTTT
.	many	TRBJ2-3	TRBV6-1	CASSAPALGTDTQYF	TGTGCCAGCAGTGCCCCGGCACTAGGCACAGATACGCAGTATTTT
TRBD1	few	TRBJ1-2	TRBV4-1	CASSQDRTGLMGYTF	TGCGCCAGCAGCCAAGATAGGACAGGACTTATGGGCTACACCTTC
TRBD2	many	TRBJ2-3	TRBV7-2	CASSSSGRTDTQYF	TGTGCCAGCAGTTCTAGCGGGAGAACAGATACGCAGTATTTT
TRBD1	.	TRBJ1-3	TRBV3-1	CASSQVRGGPGNTIYF	TGTGCCAGCAGCCAAGTACGAGGGGGCCCTGGAAACACCATATATTTT
TRBD2	.	TRBJ2-7	TRBV7-3	CASSLLGLAGDEQYF	TGTGCCAGCAGCCTCCTCGGACTAGCGGGAGACGAGCAGTACTTC
.	.	TRBJ2-2	TRBV19	CASSVTVVTGELFF	TGTGCCAGTAGTGTGACAGTAGTAACCGGGGAGCTGTTTTTT